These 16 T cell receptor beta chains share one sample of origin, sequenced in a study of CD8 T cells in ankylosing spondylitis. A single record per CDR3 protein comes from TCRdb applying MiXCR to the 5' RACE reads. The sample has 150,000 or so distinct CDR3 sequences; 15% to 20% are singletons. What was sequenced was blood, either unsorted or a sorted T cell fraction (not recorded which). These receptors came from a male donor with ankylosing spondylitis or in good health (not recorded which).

In DNA form, the CDR3 reads TGTGCCAGCAGCCTCGGACACCTTGCAACTAATGAAAAACTGTTTTTT. It translates to CASSLGHLATNEKLFF. The chain recombines TRBV11-2 with TRBJ1-4, with a weak D call TRBD1 (5 bases). Germline CDR1 and CDR2: SGHAT and FQNNGV. The V end lost 5 bases, the J end lost 0 bases, and 13 bases lay between the germline ends. The CDR3 is made up of 16 amino acids.

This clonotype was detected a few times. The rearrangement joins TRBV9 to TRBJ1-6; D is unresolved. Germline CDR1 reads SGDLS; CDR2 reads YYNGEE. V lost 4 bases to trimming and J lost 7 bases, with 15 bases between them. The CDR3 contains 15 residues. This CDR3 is CASSRVGGQNSPLHF. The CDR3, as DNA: TGTGCCAGCAGCCGAGTCGGCGGCCAGAATTCACCCCTCCACTTT.

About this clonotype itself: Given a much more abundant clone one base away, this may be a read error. Written as DNA, the CDR3 is TGCAGTACTACCAGGGTAACTGGCTACACCTTC. Encoded protein: CSTTRVTGYTF. This chain links TRBV20-1 with TRBJ1-2; D is perhaps TRBD1 (5 bases). The CDR3 has 11 residues. Germline lookup yields CDR1 DFQATT and CDR2 SNEGSKA (reference sequence). Between the trimmed V and J ends, which lost 8 bases and 7 bases, there was a span of 14 bases.

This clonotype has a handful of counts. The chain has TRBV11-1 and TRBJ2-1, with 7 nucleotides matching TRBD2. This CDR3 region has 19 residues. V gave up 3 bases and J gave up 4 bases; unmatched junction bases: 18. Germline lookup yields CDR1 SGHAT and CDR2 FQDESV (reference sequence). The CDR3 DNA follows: TGTGCCAGCAGCTTTGTGCTCCAGGCGGGAGAGTACAGTTACAATGAGCAGTTCTTC. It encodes CASSFVLQAGEYSYNEQFF. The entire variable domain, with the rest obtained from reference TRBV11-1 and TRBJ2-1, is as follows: EAEVAQSPRYKITEKSQAVAFWCDPISGHATLYWYRQILGQGPELLVQFQDESVVDDSQLPKDRFSAERLKGVDSTLKIQPAELGDSAMYLCASSFVLQAGEYSYNEQFFGPGTRLTVL.

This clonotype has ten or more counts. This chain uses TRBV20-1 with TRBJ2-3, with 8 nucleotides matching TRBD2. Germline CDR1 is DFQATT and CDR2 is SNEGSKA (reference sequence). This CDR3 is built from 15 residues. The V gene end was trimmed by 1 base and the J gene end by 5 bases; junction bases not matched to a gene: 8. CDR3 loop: CSARVRELAVDTQYF. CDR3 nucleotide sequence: TGCAGTGCTAGAGTCCGGGAACTAGCGGTAGATACGCAGTATTTT.

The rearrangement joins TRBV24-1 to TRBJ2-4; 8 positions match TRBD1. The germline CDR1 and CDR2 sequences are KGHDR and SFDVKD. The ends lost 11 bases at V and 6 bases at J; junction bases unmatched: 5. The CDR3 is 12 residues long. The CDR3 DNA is TGTGCCAGCACGACAGGGGCAAACATTCAGTACTTC. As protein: CASTTGANIQYF.

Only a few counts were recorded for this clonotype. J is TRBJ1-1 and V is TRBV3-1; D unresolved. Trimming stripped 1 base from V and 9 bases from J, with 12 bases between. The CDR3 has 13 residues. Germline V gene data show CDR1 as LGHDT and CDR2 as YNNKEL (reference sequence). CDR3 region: CASSQGIWWQAFF. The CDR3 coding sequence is TGTGCCAGCAGCCAAGGGATCTGGTGGCAAGCTTTCTTT.

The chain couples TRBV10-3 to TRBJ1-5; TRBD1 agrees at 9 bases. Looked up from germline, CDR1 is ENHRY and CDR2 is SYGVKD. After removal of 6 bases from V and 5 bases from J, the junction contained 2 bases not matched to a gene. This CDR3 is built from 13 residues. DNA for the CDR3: TGTGCCATCAGAAGGGACAGGGATCAGCCCCAGCATTTT. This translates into CAIRRDRDQPQHF.

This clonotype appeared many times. In nucleotides, the CDR3 is TGCAGTGCTATATCGGGGGTAGGGACTGAAGCTTTCTTT. Protein sequence: CSAISGVGTEAFF. The chain has TRBV20-1 and TRBJ1-1, with a weak D call TRBD1 (5 bases). V was clipped by 4 bases and J by 5 bases, with 14 bases between them. Germline V gene lookup returns CDR1 DFQATT and CDR2 SNEGSKA (reference sequence). The CDR3 runs 13 residues.

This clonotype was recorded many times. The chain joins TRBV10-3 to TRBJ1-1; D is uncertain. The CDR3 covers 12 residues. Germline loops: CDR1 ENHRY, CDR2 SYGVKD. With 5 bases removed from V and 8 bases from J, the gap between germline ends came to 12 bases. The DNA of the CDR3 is TGTGCCATCAGTCTAAACCAGTTAGAAGCTTTCTTT. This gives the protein CAISLNQLEAFF.

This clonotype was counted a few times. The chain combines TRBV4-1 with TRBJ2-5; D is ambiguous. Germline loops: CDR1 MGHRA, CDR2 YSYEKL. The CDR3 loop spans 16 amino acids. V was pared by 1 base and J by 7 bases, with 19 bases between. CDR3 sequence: CASSQGILRTNTTQYF. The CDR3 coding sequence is TGCGCCAGCAGCCAAGGAATATTAAGAACTAATACGACCCAGTACTTC.

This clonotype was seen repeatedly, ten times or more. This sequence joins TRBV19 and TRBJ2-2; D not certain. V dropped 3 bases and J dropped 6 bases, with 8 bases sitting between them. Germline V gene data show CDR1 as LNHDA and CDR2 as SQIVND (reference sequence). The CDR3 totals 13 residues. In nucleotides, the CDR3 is TGTGCCAGTAGTATTAACTTTTCCGGGGAGCTGTTTTTT. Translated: CASSINFSGELFF.

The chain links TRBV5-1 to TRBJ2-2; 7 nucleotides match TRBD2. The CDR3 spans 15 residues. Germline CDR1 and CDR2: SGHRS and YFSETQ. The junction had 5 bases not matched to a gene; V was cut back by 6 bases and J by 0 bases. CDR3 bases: TGCGCCAGCACCTGGCGGGGGACGAACACCGGGGAGCTGTTTTTT. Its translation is CASTWRGTNTGELFF.

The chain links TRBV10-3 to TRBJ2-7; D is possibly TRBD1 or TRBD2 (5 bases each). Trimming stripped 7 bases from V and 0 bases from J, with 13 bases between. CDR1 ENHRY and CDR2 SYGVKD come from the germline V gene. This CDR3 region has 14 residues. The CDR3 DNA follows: TGTGCCATCACCCCGGGACGCAGCTCCTACGAGCAGTACTTC. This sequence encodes CAITPGRSSYEQYF.

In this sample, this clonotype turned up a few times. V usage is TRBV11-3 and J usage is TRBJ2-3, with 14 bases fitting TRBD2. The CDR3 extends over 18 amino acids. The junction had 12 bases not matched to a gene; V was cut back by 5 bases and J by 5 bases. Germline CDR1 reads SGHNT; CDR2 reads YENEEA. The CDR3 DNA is TGTGCCAGCAGCGAGGGGGGACTAGCGGGAGAGGGGGGAGATACGCAGTATTTT. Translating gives CASSEGGLAGEGGDTQYF.

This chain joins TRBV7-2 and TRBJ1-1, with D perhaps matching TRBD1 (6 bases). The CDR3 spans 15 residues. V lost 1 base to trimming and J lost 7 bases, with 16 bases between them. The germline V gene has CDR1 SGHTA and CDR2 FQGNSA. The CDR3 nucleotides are TGTGCCAGCAGCTTAGTAGCGGGGGGCCGGGATGAAGCTTTCTTT. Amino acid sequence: CASSLVAGGRDEAFF.